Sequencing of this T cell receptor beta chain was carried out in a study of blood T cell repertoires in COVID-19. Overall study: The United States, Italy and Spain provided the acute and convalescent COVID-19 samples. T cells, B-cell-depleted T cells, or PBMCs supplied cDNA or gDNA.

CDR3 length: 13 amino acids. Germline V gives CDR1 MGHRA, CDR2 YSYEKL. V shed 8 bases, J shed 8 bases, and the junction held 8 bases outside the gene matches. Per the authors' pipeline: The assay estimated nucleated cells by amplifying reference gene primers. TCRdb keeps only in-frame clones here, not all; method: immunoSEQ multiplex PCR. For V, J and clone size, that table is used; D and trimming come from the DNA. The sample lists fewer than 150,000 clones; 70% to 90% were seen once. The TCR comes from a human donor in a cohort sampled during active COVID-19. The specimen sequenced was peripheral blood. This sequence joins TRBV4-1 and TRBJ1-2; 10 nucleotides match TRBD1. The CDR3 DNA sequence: TGCGCCAGCCTGGGGACAGGGGTTGGGGGCTACACCTTC. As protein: CASLGTGVGGYTF.